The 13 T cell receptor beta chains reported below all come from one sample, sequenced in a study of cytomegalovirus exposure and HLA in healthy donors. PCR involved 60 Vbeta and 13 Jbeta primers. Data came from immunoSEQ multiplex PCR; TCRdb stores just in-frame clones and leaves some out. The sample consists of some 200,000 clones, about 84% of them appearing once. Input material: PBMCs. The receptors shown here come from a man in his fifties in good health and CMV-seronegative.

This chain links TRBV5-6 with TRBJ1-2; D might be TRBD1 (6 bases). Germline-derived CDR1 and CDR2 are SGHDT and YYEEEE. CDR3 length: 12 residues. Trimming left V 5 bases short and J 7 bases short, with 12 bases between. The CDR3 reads CASRQGPGGYTF. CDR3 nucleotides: TGTGCCAGCAGGCAGGGGCCGGGTGGCTACACCTTC.

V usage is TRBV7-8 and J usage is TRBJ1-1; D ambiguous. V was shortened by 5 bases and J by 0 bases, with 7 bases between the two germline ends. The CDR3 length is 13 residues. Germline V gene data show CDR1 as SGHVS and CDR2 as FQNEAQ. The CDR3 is CASSTNMNTEAFF. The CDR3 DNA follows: TGTGCCAGCAGCACGAACATGAACACTGAAGCTTTCTTT. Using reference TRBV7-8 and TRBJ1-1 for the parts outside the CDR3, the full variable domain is GAGVSQSPRYKVAKRGQDVALRCDPISGHVSLFWYQQALGQGPEFLTYFQNEAQLDKSGLPSDRFFAERPEGSVSTLKIQRTQQEDSAVYLCASSTNMNTEAFFGQGTRLTVV.

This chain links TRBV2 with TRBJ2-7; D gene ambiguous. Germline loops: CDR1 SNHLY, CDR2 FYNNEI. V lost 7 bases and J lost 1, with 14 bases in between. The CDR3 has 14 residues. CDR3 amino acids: CASTQRGVSYEQYF. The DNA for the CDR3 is TGTGCCAGCACTCAACGAGGAGTGTCCTACGAGCAGTACTTC.

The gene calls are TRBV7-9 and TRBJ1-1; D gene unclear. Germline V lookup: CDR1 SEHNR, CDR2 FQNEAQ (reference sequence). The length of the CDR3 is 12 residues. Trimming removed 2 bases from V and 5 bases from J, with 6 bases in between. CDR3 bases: TGTGCCAGCAGCTTATCCTCTACTGAAGCTTTCTTT. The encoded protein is CASSLSSTEAFF.

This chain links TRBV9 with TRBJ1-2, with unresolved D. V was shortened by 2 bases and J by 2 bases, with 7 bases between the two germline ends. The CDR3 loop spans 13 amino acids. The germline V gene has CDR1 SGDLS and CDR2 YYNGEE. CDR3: CASSVVENYGYTF. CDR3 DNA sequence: TGTGCCAGCAGCGTGGTAGAGAACTATGGCTACACCTTC.

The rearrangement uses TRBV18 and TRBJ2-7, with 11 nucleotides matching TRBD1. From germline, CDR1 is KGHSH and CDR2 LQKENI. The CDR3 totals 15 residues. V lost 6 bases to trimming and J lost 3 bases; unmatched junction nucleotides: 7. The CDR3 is CASSPGQGAVYEQYF. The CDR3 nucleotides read TGTGCCAGCTCTCCTGGACAGGGGGCAGTCTACGAGCAGTACTTC.

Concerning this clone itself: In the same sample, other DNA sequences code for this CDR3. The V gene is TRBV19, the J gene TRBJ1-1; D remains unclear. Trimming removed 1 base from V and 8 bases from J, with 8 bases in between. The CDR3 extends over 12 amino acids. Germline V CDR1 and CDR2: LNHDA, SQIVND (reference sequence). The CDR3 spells CASSIAGGEAFF. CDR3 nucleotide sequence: TGTGCCAGTAGTATAGCTGGCGGAGAAGCTTTCTTT.

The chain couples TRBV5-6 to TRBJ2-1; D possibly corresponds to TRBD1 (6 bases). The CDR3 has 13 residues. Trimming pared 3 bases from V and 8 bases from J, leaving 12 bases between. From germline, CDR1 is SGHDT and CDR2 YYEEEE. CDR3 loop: CASSWGLWDEQFF. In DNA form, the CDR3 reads TGTGCCAGCAGCTGGGGGCTATGGGATGAGCAGTTCTTC. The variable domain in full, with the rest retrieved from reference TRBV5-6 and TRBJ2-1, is DAGVTQSPTHLIKTRGQQVTLRCSPKSGHDTVSWYQQALGQGPQFIFQYYEEEERQRGNFPDRFSGHQFPNYSSELNVNALLLGDSALYLCASSWGLWDEQFFGPGTRLTVL.

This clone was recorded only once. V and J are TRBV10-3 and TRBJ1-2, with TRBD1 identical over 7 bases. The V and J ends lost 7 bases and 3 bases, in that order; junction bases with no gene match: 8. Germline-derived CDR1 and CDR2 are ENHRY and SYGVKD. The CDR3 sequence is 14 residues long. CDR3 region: CAIKEQGFYYGYTF. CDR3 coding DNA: TGTGCCATCAAGGAACAGGGGTTTTACTATGGCTACACCTTC.

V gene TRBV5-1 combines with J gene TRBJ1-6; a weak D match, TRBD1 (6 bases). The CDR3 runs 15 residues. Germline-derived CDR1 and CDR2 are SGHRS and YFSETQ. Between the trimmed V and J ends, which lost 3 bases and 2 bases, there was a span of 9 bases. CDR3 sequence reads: CASSYEGAYNSPLHF. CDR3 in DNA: TGCGCCAGCAGCTACGAGGGGGCCTATAATTCACCCCTCCACTTT.

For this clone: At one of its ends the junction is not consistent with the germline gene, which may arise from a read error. The CDR3 loop reads CSSSLSGTKREKLFF. The DNA for the CDR3 is TGTTCCAGCAGCTTATCGGGGACTAAAAGGGAAAAACTGTTTTTT. The chain recombines TRBV7-9 with TRBJ1-4, with D possibly being TRBD1 (5 bases). CDR3 length: 15 amino acids. In germline, CDR1 is SEHNR, CDR2 FQNEAQ (reference sequence).

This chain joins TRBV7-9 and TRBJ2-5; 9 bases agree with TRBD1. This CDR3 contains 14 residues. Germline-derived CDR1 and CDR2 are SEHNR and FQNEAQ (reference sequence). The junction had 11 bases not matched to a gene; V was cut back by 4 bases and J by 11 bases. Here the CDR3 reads CASSSTGGAWEQYF. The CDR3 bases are TGTGCCAGCAGCTCAACAGGGGGCGCCTGGGAGCAGTACTTC. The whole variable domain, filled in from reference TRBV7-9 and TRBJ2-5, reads DTGVSQNPRHKITKRGQNVTFRCDPISEHNRLYWYRQTLGQGPEFLTYFQNEAQLEKSRLLSDRFSAERPKGSFSTLEIQRTEQGDSAMYLCASSSTGGAWEQYFGPGTRLLVL.

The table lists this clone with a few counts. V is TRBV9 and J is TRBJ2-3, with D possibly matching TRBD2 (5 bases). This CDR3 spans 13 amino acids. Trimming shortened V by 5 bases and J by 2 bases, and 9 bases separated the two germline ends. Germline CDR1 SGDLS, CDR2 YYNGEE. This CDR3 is CASSGLFTDTQYF. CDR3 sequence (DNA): TGTGCCAGCAGTGGACTCTTCACAGATACGCAGTATTTT.